Listed below are T cell receptor beta chains from one sample, sequenced in a study of blood T cell repertoires in COVID-19. Only in-frame clones appear in the TCRdb table, and some are missing; sequencing was by immunoSEQ multiplex PCR. In the table there are tens of thousands of clones, 80% to 90% of which are singletons. Sequencing was carried out using peripheral blood. The receptors derive from a man aged 55 to 70 with acute or convalescent COVID-19. Both conserved end residues are part of each CDR3. Each record gives: J gene, clone size, V gene, D gene, CDR3 protein, CDR3 DNA. D genes are given only for firm matches. Clone size is shown for a subset of rows, as once, few, many or a class of expanded clone.

J: TRBJ1-6
size: once
V: TRBV27
D: TRBD1
CDR3: CASSSTGGGNNSPLHF
DNA: TGTGCCAGCAGTTCTACAGGGGGAGGGAATAATTCACCCCTCCACTTT

J: TRBJ2-5
size: .
V: TRBV2
D: .
CDR3: CASSEALTGRETQYF
DNA: TGTGCCAGCAGTGAAGCCCTTACAGGGCGCGAGACCCAGTACTTC

J: TRBJ2-3
size: .
V: TRBV11-2
D: TRBD2
CDR3: CASSFTSGKGTDTQYF
DNA: TGTGCCAGCAGCTTCACTAGCGGGAAGGGCACAGATACGCAGTATTTT

J: TRBJ2-2
size: few
V: TRBV29-1
D: .
CDR3: CSVATGNTGELFF
DNA: TGCAGCGTTGCGACAGGGAACACCGGGGAGCTGTTTTTT

J: TRBJ2-3
size: .
V: TRBV9
D: .
CDR3: CASNEGLDTQYF
DNA: TGTGCCAGCAACGAGGGATTGGATACGCAGTATTTT

J: TRBJ1-2
size: once
V: TRBV9
D: TRBD1
CDR3: CASSATYHNRGGYTF
DNA: TGTGCCAGCAGCGCGACATACCACAACAGGGGTGGCTACACCTTC

J: TRBJ2-1
size: .
V: TRBV11-3
D: TRBD1
CDR3: CASSLIDRGGYNEQFF
DNA: TGTGCCAGCAGCTTAATCGACAGGGGGGGTTACAATGAGCAGTTCTTC

J: TRBJ2-3
size: .
V: TRBV28
D: TRBD1
CDR3: CASSNGQDRGDTQYF
DNA: TGTGCCAGCAGTAACGGACAGGACCGAGGTGATACGCAGTATTTT

J: TRBJ2-5
size: .
V: TRBV11-2
D: TRBD1
CDR3: CASSRGQGETQYF
DNA: TGTGCCAGCAGCAGGGGACAGGGAGAGACCCAGTACTTC

J: TRBJ1-4
size: .
V: TRBV10-3
D: .
CDR3: CAISSGEPYEKLFF
DNA: TGTGCCATCAGCTCAGGGGAACCCTATGAAAAACTGTTTTTT

J: TRBJ2-3
size: .
V: TRBV28
D: TRBD1
CDR3: CASSTARTGGLDTQYF
DNA: TGTGCCAGCAGTACCGCTAGAACAGGGGGCCTAGATACGCAGTATTTT

J: TRBJ2-3
size: .
V: TRBV9
D: .
CDR3: CASSPLGGATDTQYF
DNA: TGTGCCAGCAGCCCCCTGGGGGGGGCCACAGATACGCAGTATTTT

J: TRBJ2-1
size: .
V: TRBV7-9
D: .
CDR3: CARSFGDYNEQFF
DNA: TGTGCCAGGAGTTTCGGGGACTACAATGAGCAGTTCTTC

J: TRBJ2-7
size: few
V: TRBV5-1
D: TRBD1
CDR3: CASSSGQGIYEQYF
DNA: TGCGCCAGCAGTTCGGGACAGGGCATCTACGAGCAGTACTTC

J: TRBJ1-3
size: .
V: TRBV5-5
D: .
CDR3: CASSSSVGPNSGNTIYF
DNA: TGTGCCAGCAGTTCCTCGGTGGGGCCCAACTCTGGAAACACCATATATTTT

J: TRBJ1-1
size: once
V: TRBV18
D: TRBD1
CDR3: CASSGQVNTEAFF
DNA: TGTGCCAGCTCAGGACAGGTGAACACTGAAGCTTTCTTT

J: TRBJ2-7
size: .
V: TRBV27
D: TRBD2
CDR3: CAARASGTAYEQYF
DNA: TGTGCCGCCCGGGCTAGCGGGACCGCCTACGAGCAGTACTTC

J: TRBJ1-1
size: .
V: TRBV4-2
D: .
CDR3: CASSQGNEADEAFF
DNA: TGTGCCAGCAGCCAAGGAAACGAGGCAGATGAAGCTTTCTTT

J: TRBJ1-5
size: .
V: TRBV2
D: .
CDR3: CATRKEANQPQHF
DNA: TGTGCCACTCGCAAGGAGGCAAATCAGCCCCAGCATTTT

J: TRBJ2-5
size: .
V: TRBV5-1
D: TRBD2
CDR3: CASSLEGTSGLQETQYF
DNA: TGCGCCAGCAGCTTGGAAGGGACTAGCGGGTTACAAGAGACCCAGTACTTC

J: TRBJ2-7
size: .
V: TRBV10-3
D: TRBD2
CDR3: CAISPPLAGIYEQYF
DNA: TGTGCCATCAGCCCCCCCCTAGCGGGGATCTACGAGCAGTACTTC

J: TRBJ1-1
size: .
V: TRBV10-3
D: .
CDR3: CAISQEVMNTEAFF
DNA: TGTGCCATCTCCCAGGAGGTTATGAACACTGAAGCTTTCTTT

J: TRBJ2-1
size: .
V: TRBV28
D: .
CDR3: CASSLRDSYNEQFF
DNA: TGTGCCAGCAGTTTGCGGGACTCCTACAATGAGCAGTTCTTC

J: TRBJ2-1
size: .
V: TRBV3-1/TRBV3-2
D: TRBD2
CDR3: CASSHGLAGGRNEQFF
DNA: TGTGCCAGCAGCCACGGACTAGCGGGAGGGAGGAATGAGCAGTTCTTC

J: TRBJ1-4
size: once
V: TRBV9
D: .
CDR3: CASSVDGHSTNEKLFF
DNA: TGTGCCAGCAGCGTTGATGGACACTCAACTAATGAAAAACTGTTTTTT

J: TRBJ1-2
size: .
V: TRBV5-4
D: .
CDR3: CASSLASVYGYTF
DNA: TGTGCCAGCAGCTTGGCCTCTGTGTATGGCTACACCTTC

J: TRBJ2-5
size: once
V: TRBV11-2
D: TRBD2
CDR3: CASSLLAGGPQETQYF
DNA: TGTGCCAGCAGCTTACTAGCGGGGGGGCCTCAAGAGACCCAGTACTTC

J: TRBJ1-2
size: few
V: TRBV4-1
D: .
CDR3: CATGTEPYGYTF
DNA: TGCGCCACCGGTACAGAGCCCTATGGCTACACCTTC

J: TRBJ2-5
size: .
V: TRBV2
D: TRBD2
CDR3: CASKRESETQYF
DNA: TGTGCCAGCAAGCGGGAGTCAGAGACCCAGTACTTC

J: TRBJ2-1
size: .
V: TRBV3-1/TRBV3-2
D: TRBD2
CDR3: CASSRTSAVDEQFF
DNA: TGTGCCAGCAGCCGGACTAGCGCCGTGGATGAGCAGTTCTTC

J: TRBJ2-1
size: .
V: TRBV6-5
D: .
CDR3: CATVRAPIGDEQFF
DNA: TGTGCCACTGTCCGGGCCCCCATAGGGGATGAGCAGTTCTTC

J: TRBJ2-3
size: .
V: TRBV4-1
D: TRBD1
CDR3: CASRPGWDRGPPDTQYF
DNA: TGCGCCAGCAGACCCGGGTGGGACAGGGGGCCCCCAGATACGCAGTATTTT

J: TRBJ1-2
size: .
V: TRBV5-6
D: TRBD1
CDR3: CASSFIGQGGPRRGYTF
DNA: TGTGCCAGCAGCTTTATCGGGCAGGGGGGACCAAGGCGTGGCTACACCTTC

J: TRBJ2-7
size: .
V: TRBV11-3
D: TRBD2
CDR3: CASSSRLAGAEEQYF
DNA: TGTGCCAGCAGCTCCAGACTAGCGGGAGCGGAGGAGCAGTACTTC

J: TRBJ1-1
size: .
V: TRBV6-5
D: TRBD1
CDR3: CASTKGQPLNTEAFF
DNA: TGTGCCAGCACCAAGGGACAGCCGCTGAACACTGAAGCTTTCTTT

J: TRBJ2-2
size: once
V: TRBV7-2
D: .
CDR3: CASSSQESHGELFF
DNA: TGTGCCAGCAGCTCCCAAGAGAGCCACGGGGAGCTGTTTTTT

J: TRBJ2-1
size: few
V: TRBV5-1
D: TRBD2
CDR3: CASSLGYKLAGGREASYNEQFF
DNA: TGCGCCAGCAGCTTGGGGTACAAACTAGCGGGAGGGCGTGAGGCATCCTACAATGAGCAGTTCTTC

J: TRBJ1-3
size: .
V: TRBV5-5
D: TRBD1
CDR3: CASSTDRNSGNTIYF
DNA: TGTGCCAGCAGCACGGACAGGAACTCTGGAAACACCATATATTTT

J: TRBJ2-7
size: .
V: TRBV9
D: .
CDR3: CASSVGAGHIYEQYF
DNA: TGTGCCAGCAGCGTAGGAGCGGGACACATTTACGAGCAGTACTTC

J: TRBJ2-1
size: .
V: TRBV11-2
D: TRBD2
CDR3: CASSLDSSGGTYNEQFF
DNA: TGTGCCAGCAGCTTAGATTCTAGCGGGGGAACCTACAATGAGCAGTTCTTC

J: TRBJ2-7
size: .
V: TRBV6-5
D: TRBD1
CDR3: CASSYSTGGDYEQYF
DNA: TGTGCCAGCAGTTACTCGACAGGGGGGGACTACGAGCAGTACTTC

J: TRBJ1-2
size: once
V: TRBV28
D: .
CDR3: CASRRPSALPGGYTF
DNA: TGTGCCAGCAGACGACCCTCAGCTCTCCCGGGGGGCTACACCTTC

J: TRBJ2-7
size: .
V: TRBV19
D: TRBD1
CDR3: CASSKHLDGQGSYEQYF
DNA: TGTGCCAGTAGTAAACATCTGGATGGACAGGGCTCCTACGAGCAGTACTTC

J: TRBJ1-2
size: .
V: TRBV29-1
D: TRBD1
CDR3: CSVDVPSTGMDYGYTF
DNA: TGCAGCGTTGACGTCCCTTCGACAGGGATGGACTATGGCTACACCTTC

J: TRBJ2-1
size: .
V: TRBV10-1
D: TRBD2
CDR3: CASSGTSGPGDEQFF
DNA: TGCGCCAGCAGCGGGACTAGCGGGCCTGGGGATGAGCAGTTCTTC

J: TRBJ1-1
size: .
V: TRBV7-9
D: .
CDR3: CASSPGGPEAFF
DNA: TGTGCCAGCAGCCCTGGGGGCCCTGAAGCTTTCTTT

J: TRBJ2-5
size: .
V: TRBV25-1
D: TRBD1
CDR3: CASSQQGTETQYF
DNA: TGTGCCAGCAGTCAACAGGGGACAGAGACCCAGTACTTC